Below, 27 T cell receptor beta chains from the same sample are listed, as sequenced in a study of cytomegalovirus exposure and HLA in healthy donors. PCR was performed using 60 Vbeta and 13 Jbeta primers. TCRdb's copy holds only in-frame clones and misses some; the assay was immunoSEQ multiplex PCR. The top ten hold about 2.5% of the sample, which has under 100,000 clones, roughly 78% seen once. Sequences were obtained from PBMCs. The receptor set was obtained from a man under 40 in good health and CMV-seronegative.

This chain links TRBV6-4 with TRBJ2-1; TRBD2 might be the D (6 bases). The CDR3 has 16 residues. Germline CDR1 reads MRHNA; CDR2 reads SNTAGT. The V and J ends lost 4 bases and 0 bases respectively, with 13 bases between them. The CDR3 DNA sequence: TGTGCCAGCAGTGCAGTGGGACTCAGCTCCTACAATGAGCAGTTCTTC. It codes for CASSAVGLSSYNEQFF.

This chain links TRBV10-3 with TRBJ2-2; 9 bases are shared with TRBD2. Germline values: CDR1 ENHRY, CDR2 SYGVKD. Trimming at V came to 6 bases and at J to 7 bases, leaving 9 bases not matched to a gene. The CDR3 is made up of 15 amino acids. The CDR3 reads CAIRENSGGGGELFF. CDR3 bases: TGTGCCATCAGAGAAAATAGCGGGGGAGGCGGGGAGCTGTTTTTT.

The chain has TRBV7-9 and TRBJ2-2, with 7 nucleotides matching TRBD1. The CDR3 length is 15 residues. The germline V gene has CDR1 SEHNR and CDR2 FQNEAQ (reference sequence). J lost 1 base, V lost 5 bases, and 4 bases had no gene match. CDR3 residues: CASSPNRGNTGELFF. The CDR3 nucleotides are TGTGCCAGCAGCCCAAACAGGGGGAACACCGGGGAGCTGTTTTTT.

There are a few counts of this clone. The chain couples TRBV19 to TRBJ2-1; D is perhaps TRBD2 (6 bases). Germline V gene sequence: CDR1 LNHDA, CDR2 SQIVND (reference sequence). The CDR3 runs to 15 residues. V lost 4 bases and J 3 bases, leaving 13 bases between the germline ends. CDR3 sequence: CASSTSSALYNEQFF. In DNA form, the CDR3 reads TGTGCCAGTAGTACCTCTAGCGCTCTCTACAATGAGCAGTTCTTC. Full variable domain (remainder filled in from reference TRBV19 and TRBJ2-1): DGGITQSPKYLFRKEGQNVTLSCEQNLNHDAMYWYRQDPGQGLRLIYYSQIVNDFQKGDIAEGYSVSREKKESFPLTVTSAQKNPTAFYLCASSTSSALYNEQFFGPGTRLTVL.

The V and J genes are TRBV19 and TRBJ1-1; unclear D gene. Germline V lookup: CDR1 LNHDA, CDR2 SQIVND (reference sequence). The CDR3 is made up of 13 amino acids. The V and J ends lost 3 bases and 6 bases respectively, with 11 bases between them. CDR3 region: CASSITVRAEAFF. DNA of the CDR3: TGTGCCAGTAGTATTACCGTTAGAGCTGAAGCTTTCTTT.

In this sample, this clone turned up a few times. The V call is TRBV4-3, the J call TRBJ1-6; 9 bases are shared with TRBD1. V lost 6 bases, J lost 7 bases, and 7 bases stayed unmatched. Looked up from germline, CDR1 is LGHNA and CDR2 is YSLEER. CDR3 size: 15 residues. Here the CDR3 reads CASRQGALENSPLHF. The CDR3 nucleotides are TGCGCCAGCAGACAGGGGGCGCTGGAAAATTCACCCCTCCACTTT.

J is TRBJ1-6 and V is TRBV25-1; TRBD1 aligns across 9 bases. Germline CDR1 MGHDK, CDR2 SYGVNS. The J segment lost 16 bases and the V segment lost 5 bases, leaving 12 bases of the junction unmatched. The CDR3 runs to 14 residues. DNA for the CDR3: TGTGCCAGCAGTTCAACCGGGACAGGGAGATCTCTCCACTTT. Its protein is CASSSTGTGRSLHF.

This chain uses TRBV18 with TRBJ2-3; D gene uncertain. The ends were cut back, 5 bases at V and 0 bases at J, with 6 bases in the middle. The germline V gene has CDR1 KGHSH and CDR2 LQKENI. CDR3 size: 13 residues. The DNA for the CDR3 is TGTGCCAGCTCAGGCTCTAGCACAGATACGCAGTATTTT. This gives the protein CASSGSSTDTQYF.

The V gene is TRBV4-2, the J gene TRBJ2-2; 7 nucleotides align to TRBD1. Germline V gene lookup returns CDR1 LGHNA and CDR2 YNFKEQ. The J segment lost 6 bases and the V segment lost 0 bases, leaving 1 base of the junction unmatched. This CDR3 contains 14 residues. The CDR3: CASSQDRGPGELFF. DNA of the CDR3: TGTGCCAGCAGCCAAGATAGGGGGCCCGGGGAGCTGTTTTTT.

The chain uses TRBV9 and TRBJ2-3; the D gene is possibly TRBD1 (5 bases). The CDR3 covers 15 residues. Germline assignment: CDR1 SGDLS and CDR2 YYNGEE. Trimming left V 4 bases short and J 4 bases short, with 16 bases between. The CDR3 protein is CASSPRQNSADTQYF. In DNA, the CDR3 is TGTGCCAGCAGCCCCCGACAGAATTCAGCAGATACGCAGTATTTT.

CDR3 region: CASSSQGARLLTEQFF. Here the CDR3 DNA reads TGTGCCAGCAGCTCACAGGGGGCGCGGCTCTTAACGGAGCAGTTCTTC. The chain uses TRBV5-6 and TRBJ2-1; the match to TRBD1 covers 9 bases. Germline V CDR1 and CDR2: SGHDT, YYEEEE. V was clipped by 3 bases and J by 10 bases; unmatched bases: 14. The CDR3 contains 16 residues.

This CDR3 reads CASSSGTGYEQYF. The CDR3 coding sequence is TGTGCCAGCAGCTCGGGGACAGGCTACGAGCAGTACTTC. The V gene is TRBV7-2, the J gene TRBJ2-7; the match to TRBD1 covers 8 bases. Trimming cost V 4 bases and J 3 bases; bases outside gene matches: 2. Germline V gene data show CDR1 as SGHTA and CDR2 as FQGNSA. CDR3 size: 13 residues.

The chain recombines TRBV7-2 with TRBJ2-5; TRBD1 matches 7 bases. The length of the CDR3 is 16 residues. Germline values: CDR1 SGHTA, CDR2 FQGNSA. The ends lost 3 bases at V and 0 bases at J; junction bases unmatched: 7. The CDR3 DNA is TGTGCCAGCAGCTTTCCCCGGGACAGCTACCAAGAGACCCAGTACTTC. This codes for CASSFPRDSYQETQYF.

This clone has just one count. The rearrangement joins TRBV18 to TRBJ2-6; the D gene is possibly TRBD2 (6 bases). V was clipped by 3 bases and J by 0 bases, with 15 bases between them. The CDR3 consists of 18 residues. The germline gives CDR1 KGHSH, CDR2 LQKENI. CDR3 residues: CASSPPGTEGSGANVLTF. The CDR3 DNA reads TGTGCCAGCTCACCTCCCGGGACGGAGGGCTCTGGGGCCAACGTCCTGACTTTC.

A word on this clone: Germline and junction disagree at one end, which may indicate a read error. The rearrangement joins TRBV6-5 to TRBJ1-5; weak D call: TRBD1 (5 bases). The CDR3 extends over 15 amino acids. The germline CDR1 and CDR2 sequences are MNHEY and SVGAGI. This CDR3 is CTSSLVGASNQPQHF. CDR3 DNA: TGTACCAGCAGCCTTGTAGGGGCTAGCAATCAGCCCCAGCATTTT.

This chain links TRBV5-1 with TRBJ2-3; TRBD2 matches at 9 bases. The CDR3 loop spans 15 amino acids. In germline, CDR1 is SGHRS, CDR2 YFSETQ. V was clipped by 4 bases and J by 0 bases; unmatched bases: 3. CDR3 DNA: TGCGCCAGCAGCATGAGCGGGAGGAGCACAGATACGCAGTATTTT. Translating gives CASSMSGRSTDTQYF.

This chain connects TRBV18 to TRBJ1-1; D possibly corresponds to TRBD1 (5 bases). Germline-derived CDR1 and CDR2 are KGHSH and LQKENI. V was clipped by 6 bases and J by 1 base, with 12 bases between them. The CDR3 consists of 14 residues. This chain's CDR3 is CASSFGTGNTEAFF. As DNA, the CDR3 is TGTGCCAGCTCTTTCGGAACAGGGAACACTGAAGCTTTCTTT.

Comments on this clone: At one end the junction does not follow the germline gene, possibly because of a read error. Here the CDR3 reads CSSSQWTSFQETQYF. The CDR3 region has the DNA TGTTCCAGCAGCCAATGGACTAGTTTTCAAGAGACCCAGTACTTC. The V call is TRBV7-9, the J call TRBJ2-5; TRBD2 aligns across 7 bases. This CDR3 has 15 residues. The germline V gene has CDR1 SEHNR and CDR2 FQNEAQ (reference sequence).

This clone was detected only a few times. This CDR3 is CASSSNSGTGTASNQPQHF. CDR3 DNA: TGTGCCAGTAGTTCGAATTCCGGGACTGGGACGGCTAGCAATCAGCCCCAGCATTTT. This chain links TRBV19 with TRBJ1-5; TRBD1 is a possible D gene (5 bases). The CDR3 runs 19 residues. CDR1 and CDR2 from the germline V gene are LNHDA and SQIVND (reference sequence). Trimming shortened V by 5 bases and J by 0 bases, and 23 bases separated the two germline ends.

CDR3 residues: CASSLGLAGGIEQFF. Written as DNA, the CDR3 is TGTGCCAGCAGCTTAGGGCTAGCGGGAGGAATTGAGCAGTTCTTC. The rearrangement uses TRBV7-2 and TRBJ2-1, with 11 bases identical to TRBD2. This CDR3 is built from 15 residues. The germline V gene encodes CDR1 SGHTA and CDR2 FQGNSA. Losses at the gene ends were 1 base for V and 9 bases for J; bases not matched to a gene: 5. Based on the CDR3 plus reference TRBV7-2 and TRBJ2-1, the full variable domain is GAGVSQSPSNKVTEKGKDVELRCDPISGHTALYWYRQSLGQGLEFLIYFQGNSAPDKSGLPSDRFSAERTGGSVSTLTIQRTQQEDSAVYLCASSLGLAGGIEQFFGPGTRLTVL.

The chain joins TRBV18 to TRBJ2-7, with TRBD1 matching 9 bases. This CDR3 is 14 amino acids long. Germline CDR1 is KGHSH and CDR2 is LQKENI. V was clipped by 6 bases and J by 4 bases; unmatched bases: 7. The CDR3 here is CASSPGTGLYEQYF. CDR3 in DNA: TGTGCCAGCTCCCCCGGGACAGGGTTATACGAGCAGTACTTC.

The chain carries TRBV19 and TRBJ2-1; 7 bases fit TRBD2. Trimming took 4 bases from V and 7 from J; bases not matched to a gene: 16. The CDR3 runs to 17 residues. Germline CDR1 reads LNHDA; CDR2 reads SQIVND (reference sequence). CDR3 amino acids: CASSSPSWRESANEQFF. DNA of the CDR3: TGTGCCAGTAGTAGCCCCTCTTGGCGGGAGTCAGCGAATGAGCAGTTCTTC.

For this clone: The junction departs from germline at one end; a sequencing error may be responsible. The chain recombines TRBV7-7 with TRBJ1-1; D not certain. The CDR3 sequence is 17 residues long. Germline V gene data show CDR1 as SSHAT and CDR2 as FNYEAQ (reference sequence). The CDR3 DNA reads TGTGCTAGCAGCCCTTACTTCCGGGAAGCTCTTAACACTGAAGCTTTCTTT. Residues: CASSPYFREALNTEAFF.

This chain uses TRBV6-6 with TRBJ2-1, with 9 nucleotides matching TRBD1. Germline trimming cut 7 bases from V and 11 bases from J; bases unmatched to any gene: 12. The CDR3 contains 14 residues. CDR1 MNHNY and CDR2 SVGAGI come from the germline V gene (reference sequence). DNA of the CDR3: TGTGCCAGCATCCGAGGACAGGGGTCCTGTAAGCAGTTCTTC. It codes for CASIRGQGSCKQFF.

This chain links TRBV28 with TRBJ1-2, with 7 bases identical to TRBD1. V dropped 5 bases and J dropped 4; count of bases not matched to a gene: 7. CDR1 is MDHEN and CDR2 is SYDVKM in the germline V gene. This CDR3 is 14 amino acids long. The CDR3 DNA reads TGTGCCAGCAGTCGAACAGGGGAAAGCTATGGCTACACCTTC. Protein product: CASSRTGESYGYTF.

CDR3: CASSSRGPHTEAFF. CDR3 nucleotides: TGCGCCAGCAGCAGCAGGGGGCCCCACACTGAAGCTTTCTTT. V gene TRBV5-1 combines with J gene TRBJ1-1; 8 bases agree with TRBD1. CDR1 is SGHRS, CDR2 YFSETQ, per germline. V lost 4 bases, J lost 3 bases, and 5 bases stayed unmatched. CDR3 length: 14 residues.

The rearrangement joins TRBV7-9 to TRBJ2-1, with 8 bases identical to TRBD1. From germline, CDR1 is SEHNR and CDR2 FQNEAQ (reference sequence). This CDR3 comprises 15 residues. Trimming took 6 bases from V and 4 from J; bases not matched to a gene: 8. The CDR3 sequence is CASSLGQGGYNEQFF. The CDR3 nucleotides read TGTGCCAGCAGTCTCGGACAGGGTGGTTACAATGAGCAGTTCTTC.